Sequencing of this T cell receptor beta chain was carried out in a study of cytomegalovirus exposure and HLA in healthy donors. TCRdb's table, derived via immunoSEQ multiplex PCR, lists solely in-frame clones and lacks some. The table has fewer than 120,000 clones, over 75% seen once. Sequencing was carried out using PBMCs. The receptor's source is a woman aged 25 to 39 in good health and CMV-seropositive.

The CDR3 coding sequence is TGTGCCATCAGTGAGTCGGCTAGCGGGGGGAACAATGAGCAGTTCTTC. Translating gives CAISESASGGNNEQFF. The genes are TRBV10-3 and TRBJ2-1; TRBD2 agrees at 11 bases. Germline V gene lookup returns CDR1 ENHRY and CDR2 SYGVKD. The ends lost 0 bases at V and 5 bases at J; junction bases unmatched: 3. CDR3 size: 16 residues.